One and the same sample provided the 13 T cell receptor beta chains below, sequenced in a study of immune characterization of retroperitoneal liposarcoma. TCRdb re-called the PCR reads with MiXCR, one entry per CDR3 protein. The sample carries 4,500 or so distinct CDR3 sequences, 30% to 45% recorded once. Sequencing was performed on tumor tissue. The origin of the receptors is a male donor with retroperitoneal liposarcoma.

V usage is TRBV7-2 and J usage is TRBJ2-2; D may be TRBD2 (5 bases). The CDR3 spans 13 residues. Trimming removed 1 base from V and 7 bases from J, with 7 bases in between. The germline CDR1 and CDR2 sequences are SGHTA and FQGNSA. CDR3: CASSLEAGGELFF. The CDR3 DNA reads as TGTGCCAGCAGCTTAGAGGCGGGCGGGGAGCTGTTTTTT.

This clonotype ranks as medium-sized (0.01 to 0.1%). V is TRBV10-3 and J is TRBJ2-1, with TRBD2 matching over 9 bases. The CDR3 totals 17 residues. From germline, CDR1 is ENHRY and CDR2 SYGVKD. After removal of 0 bases from V and 8 bases from J, the junction contained 11 bases not matched to a gene. CDR3 bases: TGTGCCATCAGTGAGTCTTCTAGCGGGATGGGCTGGGATGAGCAGTTCTTC. Amino acid sequence: CAISESSSGMGWDEQFF.

This clonotype qualifies as large. This sequence joins TRBV7-3 and TRBJ2-1; 8 positions match TRBD2. Germline V gives CDR1 SGHTA, CDR2 FQGTGA. After removal of 0 bases from V and 5 bases from J, the junction contained 0 bases not matched to a gene. The CDR3 contains 14 residues. Here the CDR3 DNA reads TGTGCCAGCAGCTTAACTAGCGGGAACAATGAGCAGTTCTTC. Protein: CASSLTSGNNEQFF.

This clonotype has at least ten counts. The V and J genes are TRBV4-1 and TRBJ2-4; 7 bases match TRBD2. From germline, CDR1 is MGHRA and CDR2 YSYEKL. CDR3 length equals 16 residues. The J segment lost 0 bases and the V segment lost 8 bases, leaving 10 bases of the junction unmatched. The CDR3 sequence: CASEPREDPAKNIQYF. The CDR3 DNA reads TGCGCCAGCGAGCCCCGGGAGGACCCAGCCAAAAACATTCAGTACTTC.

This chain uses TRBV6-1 with TRBJ2-1, with D hard to call. Germline loops: CDR1 MNHNS, CDR2 SASEGT. This CDR3 contains 13 residues. V lost 5 bases, J lost 6 bases, and 11 bases lay in between. CDR3 in DNA: TGTGCCAGCAGTTATGGGTCGGCCAATGAGCAGTTCTTC. Amino acid sequence: CASSYGSANEQFF.

The chain employs TRBV7-6 and TRBJ2-1, with D possibly being TRBD2 (6 bases). The germline CDR1 and CDR2 sequences are SGHVS and FNYEAQ. V shed 5 bases and J shed 3 bases, with 14 bases lying between them. The CDR3 runs to 15 residues. The CDR3 bases are TGTGCCAGCAGCCCTAACGTCGGGAGCTACAATGAGCAGTTCTTC. Protein sequence: CASSPNVGSYNEQFF.

This clonotype turned up a few times. The rearrangement links TRBV7-6 to TRBJ2-1; D unresolved. This CDR3 contains 16 residues. The V end was cut by 1 base, the J end by 0 bases, with 10 bases between. Germline CDR1 is SGHVS and CDR2 is FNYEAQ. The CDR3 DNA sequence: TGTGCCAGCAGCTTAGGTGTCGTCAGCTCCTACAATGAGCAGTTCTTC. It translates to CASSLGVVSSYNEQFF. The whole variable domain, filled in from reference TRBV7-6 and TRBJ2-1, reads GAGVSQSPRYKVTKRGQDVALRCDPISGHVSLYWYRQALGQGPEFLTYFNYEAQQDKSGLPNDRFSAERPEGSISTLTIQRTEQRDSAMYRCASSLGVVSSYNEQFFGPGTRLTVL.

Many counts were recorded for this clonotype. The gene calls are TRBV6-1 and TRBJ2-1, with D perhaps matching TRBD2 (5 bases). CDR3 length: 17 amino acids. The V and J ends lost 8 bases and 1 base respectively, with 21 bases between them. In germline, CDR1 is MNHNS, CDR2 SASEGT. CDR3 coding DNA: TGTGCCAGCTGGTCTAGCCTCCTTGGAGGATCCTACAATGAGCAGTTCTTC. It yields the protein CASWSSLLGGSYNEQFF.

This clonotype was detected a few times. This chain uses TRBV15 with TRBJ2-7, with D perhaps TRBD1 (6 bases). This CDR3 has 15 amino acids. CDR1 and CDR2 from the germline V gene are LNHNV and YYDKDF (reference sequence). V gave up 3 bases and J gave up 6 bases, with 18 bases separating them. In DNA form, the CDR3 reads TGTGCCACCAGCAGGGACCGGGACATGGGTCGCGAGCAGTACTTC. Its translation: CATSRDRDMGREQYF.

Many counts were recorded for this clonotype. This sequence joins TRBV20-1 and TRBJ2-1; D remains unclear. V shed 0 bases and J shed 9 bases, with 6 bases lying between them. The CDR3 has 11 residues. Germline CDR1 and CDR2: DFQATT and SNEGSKA (reference sequence). CDR3 sequence: CSARDHAEQFF. Here the CDR3 DNA reads TGCAGTGCTAGAGATCACGCTGAGCAGTTCTTC.

In its sample, this clonotype was seen many times. The chain has TRBV7-6 and TRBJ2-1; 13 bases match TRBD2. The CDR3 consists of 15 residues. J was trimmed by 6 bases and V by 3 bases; bases with no gene match: 2. CDR1 and CDR2 from the germline V gene are SGHVS and FNYEAQ. CDR3 residues: CASSLGLAGINEQFF. CDR3 DNA: TGTGCCAGCAGCTTGGGACTAGCGGGGATCAATGAGCAGTTCTTC.

The chain links TRBV5-6 to TRBJ2-3; D ambiguous. CDR3 length equals 13 residues. Germline V gives CDR1 SGHDT, CDR2 YYEEEE. V gave up 0 bases and J gave up 5 bases, with 7 bases separating them. The CDR3: CASSLVSGDTQYF. The DNA of the CDR3 is TGTGCCAGCAGCTTGGTGTCCGGAGATACGCAGTATTTT. Using reference TRBV5-6 and TRBJ2-3 for the parts outside the CDR3, the full variable domain is DAGVTQSPTHLIKTRGQQVTLRCSPKSGHDTVSWYQQALGQGPQFIFQYYEEEERQRGNFPDRFSGHQFPNYSSELNVNALLLGDSALYLCASSLVSGDTQYFGPGTRLTVL.

The V call is TRBV7-2, the J call TRBJ2-5, with D possibly called TRBD1 or TRBD2 (5 bases each). The CDR3 is 15 residues long. The germline gives CDR1 SGHTA, CDR2 FQGNSA. Trimming removed 3 bases at V and 11 bases at J, with 22 bases between. The CDR3 DNA reads as TGTGCCAGCAGCTTCACTCTCTTCACGGGACGTGAGCAGTACTTC. Its protein is CASSFTLFTGREQYF. Based on the CDR3 plus reference TRBV7-2 and TRBJ2-5, the full variable domain is GAGVSQSPSNKVTEKGKDVELRCDPISGHTALYWYRQSLGQGLEFLIYFQGNSAPDKSGLPSDRFSAERTGGSVSTLTIQRTQQEDSAVYLCASSFTLFTGREQYFGPGTRLLVL.